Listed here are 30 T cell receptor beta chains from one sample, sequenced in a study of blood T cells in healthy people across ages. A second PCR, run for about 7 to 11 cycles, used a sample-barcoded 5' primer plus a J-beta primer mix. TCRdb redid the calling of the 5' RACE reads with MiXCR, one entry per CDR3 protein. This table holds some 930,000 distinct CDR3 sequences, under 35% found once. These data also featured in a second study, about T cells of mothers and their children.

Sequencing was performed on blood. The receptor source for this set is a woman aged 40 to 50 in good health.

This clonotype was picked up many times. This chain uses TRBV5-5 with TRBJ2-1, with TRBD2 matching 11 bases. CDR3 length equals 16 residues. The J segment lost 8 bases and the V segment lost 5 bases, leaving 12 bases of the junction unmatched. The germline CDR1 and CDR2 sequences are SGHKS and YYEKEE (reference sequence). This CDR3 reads CASSRSSGGFQDEQFF. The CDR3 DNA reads TGTGCCAGCAGTCGATCTAGCGGGGGGTTTCAGGATGAGCAGTTCTTC.

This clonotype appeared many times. DNA for the CDR3: TGCGCCAGCAGCCAAGAGAGGCAAGGGTCAGACTCCTATGGCTACACCTTC. Translation: CASSQERQGSDSYGYTF. The J gene is TRBJ1-2, the V gene TRBV4-3; D gene ambiguous. Germline V gene sequence: CDR1 LGHNA, CDR2 YSLEER. The CDR3 runs to 17 residues. V was pared by 0 bases and J by 4 bases, with 18 bases between.

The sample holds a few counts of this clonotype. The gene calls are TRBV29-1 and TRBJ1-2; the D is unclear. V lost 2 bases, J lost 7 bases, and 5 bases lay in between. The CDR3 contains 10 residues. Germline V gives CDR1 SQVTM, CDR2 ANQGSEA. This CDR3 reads CSVEWGGYTF. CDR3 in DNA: TGCAGCGTTGAATGGGGTGGCTACACCTTC.

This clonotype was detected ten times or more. CDR3 sequence reads: CASSPQDRLGAYEQYF. The CDR3 DNA follows: TGTGCCAGCTCCCCCCAAGACAGGCTCGGGGCCTACGAGCAGTACTTC. The chain uses TRBV18 and TRBJ2-7, with a weak D call TRBD1 (6 bases). The CDR3 length is 16 residues. The ends were cut back, 6 bases at V and 2 bases at J, with 20 bases in the middle. Germline CDR1 is KGHSH and CDR2 is LQKENI. The full variable domain, its missing parts supplied by reference TRBV18 and TRBJ2-7, is NAGVMQNPRHLVRRRGQEARLRCSPMKGHSHVYWYRQLPEEGLKFMVYLQKENIIDESGMPKERFSAEFPKEGPSILRIQQVVRGDSAAYFCASSPQDRLGAYEQYFGPGTRLTVT.

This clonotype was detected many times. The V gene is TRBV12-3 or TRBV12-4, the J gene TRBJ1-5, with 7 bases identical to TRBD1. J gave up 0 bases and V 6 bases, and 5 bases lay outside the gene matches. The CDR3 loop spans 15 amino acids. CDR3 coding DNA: TGTGCCAGCAGCTGGGACAGTTATAGCAATCAGCCCCAGCATTTT. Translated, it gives CASSWDSYSNQPQHF.

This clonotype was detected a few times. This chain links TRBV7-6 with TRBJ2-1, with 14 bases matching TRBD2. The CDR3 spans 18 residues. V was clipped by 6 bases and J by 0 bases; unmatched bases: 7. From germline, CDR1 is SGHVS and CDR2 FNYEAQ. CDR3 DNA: TGTGCCAGCAGGAGGGGACTAGCGGGGGATCGCTCCTACAATGAGCAGTTCTTC. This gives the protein CASRRGLAGDRSYNEQFF.

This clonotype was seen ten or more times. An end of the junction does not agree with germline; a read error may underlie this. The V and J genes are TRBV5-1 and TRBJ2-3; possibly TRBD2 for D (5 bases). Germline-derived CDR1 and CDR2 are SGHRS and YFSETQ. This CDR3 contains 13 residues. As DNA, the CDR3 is TGTGCCAGCAGTTTGGGAGACACAGATACGCAGTATTTT. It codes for CASSLGDTDTQYF. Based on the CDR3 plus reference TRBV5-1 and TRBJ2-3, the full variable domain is KAGVTQTPRYLIKTRGQQVTLSCSPISGHRSVSWYQQTPGQGLQFLFEYFSETQRNKGNFPGRFSGRQFSNSRSEMNVSTLELGDSALYLCASSLGDTDTQYFGPGTRLTVL.

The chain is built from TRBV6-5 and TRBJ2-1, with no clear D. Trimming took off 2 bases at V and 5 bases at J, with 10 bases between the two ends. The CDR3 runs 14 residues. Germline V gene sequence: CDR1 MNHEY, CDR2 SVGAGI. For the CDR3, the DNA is TGTGCCAGCAGTTACCTTTGGGCGGACAATGAGCAGTTCTTC. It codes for CASSYLWADNEQFF.

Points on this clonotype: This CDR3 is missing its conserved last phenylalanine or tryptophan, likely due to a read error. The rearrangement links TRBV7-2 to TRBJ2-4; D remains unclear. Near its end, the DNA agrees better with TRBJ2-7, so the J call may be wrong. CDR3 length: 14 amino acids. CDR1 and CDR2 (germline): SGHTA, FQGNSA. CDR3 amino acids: CASSLRRSSYEQYC. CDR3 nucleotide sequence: TGTGCCAGCAGCCTACGGCGGAGCTCCTACGAGCAGTACTGC.

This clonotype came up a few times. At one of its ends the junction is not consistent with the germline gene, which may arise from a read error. CDR3 sequence: CANSLGWRRTNQPQHF. DNA for the CDR3: TGTGCCAACAGCTTGGGTTGGCGGAGGACCAATCAGCCCCAGCATTTT. V usage is TRBV5-6 and J usage is TRBJ1-5; D gene ambiguous. The germline V gene encodes CDR1 SGHDT and CDR2 YYEEEE. This CDR3 contains 16 residues.

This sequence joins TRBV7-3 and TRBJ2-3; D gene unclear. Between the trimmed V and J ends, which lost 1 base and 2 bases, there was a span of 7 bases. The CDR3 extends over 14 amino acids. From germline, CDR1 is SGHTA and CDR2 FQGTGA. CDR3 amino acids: CASSLNIDTDTQYF. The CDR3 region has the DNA TGTGCCAGCAGCTTAAACATAGACACAGATACGCAGTATTTT.

CDR3 nucleotide sequence: TGTGCCAGCTCACCACTAGGACAAGGGCAGGCTGACGAGACCCAGTACTTC. Translating gives CASSPLGQGQADETQYF. The chain carries TRBV18 and TRBJ2-5; tentatively, D is TRBD1 (5 bases). Looked up from germline, CDR1 is KGHSH and CDR2 is LQKENI. Trimming pared 1 base from V and 5 bases from J, leaving 20 bases between. The CDR3 is made up of 17 amino acids. Drawing the rest from reference TRBV18 and TRBJ2-5, the complete variable domain is NAGVMQNPRHLVRRRGQEARLRCSPMKGHSHVYWYRQLPEEGLKFMVYLQKENIIDESGMPKERFSAEFPKEGPSILRIQQVVRGDSAAYFCASSPLGQGQADETQYFGPGTRLLVL.

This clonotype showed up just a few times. CDR3 in DNA: TGTGCCAGCAGGGGACAGGGATGGGACTATGGCTACACCTTC. This encodes CASRGQGWDYGYTF. The chain uses TRBV6-1 and TRBJ1-2, with 9 bases lining up with TRBD1. Germline V gives CDR1 MNHNS, CDR2 SASEGT. V lost 6 bases and J lost 3; bases outside the gene matches: 5. The length of the CDR3 is 14 residues.

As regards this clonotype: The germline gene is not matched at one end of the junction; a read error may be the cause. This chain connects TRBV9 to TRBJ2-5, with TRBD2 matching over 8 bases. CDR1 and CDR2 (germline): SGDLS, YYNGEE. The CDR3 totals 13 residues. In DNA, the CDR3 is TGTGCCAGTAGCGACGGGGGGGCAGAGACCCAGTACTTC. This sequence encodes CASSDGGAETQYF.

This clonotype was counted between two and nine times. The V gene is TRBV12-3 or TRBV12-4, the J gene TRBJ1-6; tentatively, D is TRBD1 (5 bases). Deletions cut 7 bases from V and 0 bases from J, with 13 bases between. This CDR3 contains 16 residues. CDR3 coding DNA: TGTGCCAGCAACACAGGTGGTAGCTCCTATAATTCACCCCTCCACTTT. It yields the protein CASNTGGSSYNSPLHF.

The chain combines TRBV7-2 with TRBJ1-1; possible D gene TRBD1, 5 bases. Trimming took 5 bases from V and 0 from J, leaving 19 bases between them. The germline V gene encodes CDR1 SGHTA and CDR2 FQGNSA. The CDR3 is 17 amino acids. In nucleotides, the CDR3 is TGTGCCAGCAGCATATATTGGGCCAGGGCGATGAACACTGAAGCTTTCTTT. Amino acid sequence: CASSIYWARAMNTEAFF.

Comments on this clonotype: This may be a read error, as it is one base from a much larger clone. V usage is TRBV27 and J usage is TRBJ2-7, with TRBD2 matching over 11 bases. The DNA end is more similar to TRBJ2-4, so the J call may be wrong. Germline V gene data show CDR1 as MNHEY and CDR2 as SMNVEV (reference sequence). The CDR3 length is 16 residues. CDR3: CASKGLAEIVKNIQYF. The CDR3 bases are TGTGCCAGCAAGGGACTAGCGGAAATAGTCAAAAACATTCAGTACTTC.

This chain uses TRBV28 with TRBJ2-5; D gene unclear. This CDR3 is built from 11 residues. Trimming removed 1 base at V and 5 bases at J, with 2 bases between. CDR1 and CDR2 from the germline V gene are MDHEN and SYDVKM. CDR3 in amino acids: CASSLFETQYF. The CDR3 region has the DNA TGTGCCAGCAGTTTATTTGAGACCCAGTACTTC.

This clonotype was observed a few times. The CDR3 protein is CASSLVDDTYEQYF. CDR3 in DNA: TGTGCCAGCAGCTTAGTCGACGACACCTACGAGCAGTACTTC. V gene TRBV7-6 combines with J gene TRBJ2-7, with D unclear. V was shortened by 1 base and J by 2 bases, with 9 bases between the two germline ends. CDR1 and CDR2 from the germline V gene are SGHVS and FNYEAQ. This CDR3 is 14 amino acids long.

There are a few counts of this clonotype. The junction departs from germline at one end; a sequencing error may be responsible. The CDR3 spells CTSSLGVSYEQYF. The CDR3 DNA reads as TGTACCAGCAGTTTAGGGGTTTCCTACGAGCAGTACTTC. The genes are TRBV12-3 or TRBV12-4 and TRBJ2-7, with D perhaps TRBD1 (5 bases). The CDR3 runs 13 residues.

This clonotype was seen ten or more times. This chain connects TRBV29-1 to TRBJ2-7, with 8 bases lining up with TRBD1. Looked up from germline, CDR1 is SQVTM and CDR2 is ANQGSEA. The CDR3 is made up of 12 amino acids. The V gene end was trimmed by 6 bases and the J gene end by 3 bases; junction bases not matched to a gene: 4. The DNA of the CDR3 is TGCAGCGTCGCGACAGGGGACTACGAGCAGTACTTC. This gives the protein CSVATGDYEQYF.

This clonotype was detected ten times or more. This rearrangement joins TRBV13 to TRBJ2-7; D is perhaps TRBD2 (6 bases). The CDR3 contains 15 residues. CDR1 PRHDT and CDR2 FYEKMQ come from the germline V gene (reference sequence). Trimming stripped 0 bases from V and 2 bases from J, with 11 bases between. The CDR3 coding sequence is TGTGCCAGCAGCTTAGGGGTGGGGGAGGCCTACGAGCAGTACTTC. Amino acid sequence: CASSLGVGEAYEQYF. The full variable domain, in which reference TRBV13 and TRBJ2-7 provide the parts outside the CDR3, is AAGVIQSPRHLIKEKRETATLKCYPIPRHDTVYWYQQGPGQDPQFLISFYEKMQSDKGSIPDRFSAQQFSDYHSELNMSSLELGDSALYFCASSLGVGEAYEQYFGPGTRLTVT.

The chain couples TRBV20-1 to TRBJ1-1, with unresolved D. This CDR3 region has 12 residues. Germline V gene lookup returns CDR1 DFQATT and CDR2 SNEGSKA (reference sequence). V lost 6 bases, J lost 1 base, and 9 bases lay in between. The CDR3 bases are TGCAGTGCCCAGGACTGGAACACTGAAGCTTTCTTT. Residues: CSAQDWNTEAFF.

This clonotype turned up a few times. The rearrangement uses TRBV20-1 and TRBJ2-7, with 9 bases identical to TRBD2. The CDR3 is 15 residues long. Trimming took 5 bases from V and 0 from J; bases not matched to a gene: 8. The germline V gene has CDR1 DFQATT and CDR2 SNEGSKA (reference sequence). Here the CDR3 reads CSAARASGVSYEQYF. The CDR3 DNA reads TGCAGTGCTGCCCGCGCTAGCGGGGTCTCCTACGAGCAGTACTTC.

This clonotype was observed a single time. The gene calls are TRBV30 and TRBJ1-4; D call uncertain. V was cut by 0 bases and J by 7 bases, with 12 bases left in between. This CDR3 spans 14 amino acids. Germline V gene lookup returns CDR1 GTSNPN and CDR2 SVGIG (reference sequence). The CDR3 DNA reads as TGTGCCTGGAGTGTAGGGATGGCCGGTGAAAAACTGTTTTTT. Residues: CAWSVGMAGEKLFF.

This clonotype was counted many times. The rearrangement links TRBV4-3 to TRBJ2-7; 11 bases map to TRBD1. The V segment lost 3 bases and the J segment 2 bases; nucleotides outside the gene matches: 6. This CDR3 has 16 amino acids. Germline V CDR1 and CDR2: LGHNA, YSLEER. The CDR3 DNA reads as TGCGCCAGCAGCCACGGAGGGGGACAGGGGGCCTACGAGCAGTACTTC. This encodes CASSHGGGQGAYEQYF.

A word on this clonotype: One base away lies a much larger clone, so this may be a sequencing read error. The CDR3 DNA reads as TGTGCCAGCAAGGGGACAGCCCAAGAGACCCAGTTCTTC. Translated: CASKGTAQETQFF. The V gene is TRBV7-9, the J gene TRBJ2-5; 7 bases line up with TRBD1. With the DNA end fitting TRBJ2-1 better, the J assignment may be wrong. This CDR3 contains 13 residues. Germline V gene data show CDR1 as SEHNR and CDR2 as FQNEAQ (reference sequence).

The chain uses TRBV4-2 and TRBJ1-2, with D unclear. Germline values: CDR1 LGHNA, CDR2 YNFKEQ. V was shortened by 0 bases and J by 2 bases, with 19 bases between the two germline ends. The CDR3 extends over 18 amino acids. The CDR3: CASSQDRGRKGSNYGYTF. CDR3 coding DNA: TGTGCCAGCAGCCAAGATAGAGGGAGGAAGGGATCCAACTATGGCTACACCTTC.

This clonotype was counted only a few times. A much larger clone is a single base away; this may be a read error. The CDR3, as DNA: TGCAGTGCTAGAACACGAAGAAGCGGGCCCTACGAGCAGTACTTC. It codes for CSARTRRSGPYEQYF. The V and J genes are TRBV20-1 and TRBJ2-7; D may be TRBD2 (6 bases). The CDR3 length is 15 residues. Per germline, CDR1 DFQATT and CDR2 SNEGSKA (reference sequence). Trimming removed 2 bases from V and 2 bases from J, with 16 bases in between.

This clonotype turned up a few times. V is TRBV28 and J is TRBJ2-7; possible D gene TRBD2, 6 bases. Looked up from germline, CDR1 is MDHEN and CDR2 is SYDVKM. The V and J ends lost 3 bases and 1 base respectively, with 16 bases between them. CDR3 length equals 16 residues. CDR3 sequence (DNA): TGTGCCAGCAGTTTGGAAGCCGGGGCGGGATCCTACGAGCAGTACTTC. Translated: CASSLEAGAGSYEQYF. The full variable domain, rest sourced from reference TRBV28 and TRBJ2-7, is DVKVTQSSRYLVKRTGEKVFLECVQDMDHENMFWYRQDPGLGLRLIYFSYDVKMKEKGDIPEGYSVSREKKERFSLILESASTNQTSMYLCASSLEAGAGSYEQYFGPGTRLTVT.